A single sample gave rise to the 22 T cell receptor beta chains below, sequenced in a study of response to subunit inactivated influenza vaccine. TCRdb ran MiXCR on the RT-PCR reads and lists one entry per CDR3 protein. The sample has fewer than 650,000 distinct CDR3 sequences, about an eighth seen once; the top ten hold around 13%. The sample was PBMCs from blood, taken 45 days after vaccination. The receptors stem from a man aged 45-65 years who received an inactivated influenza vaccine.

This chain joins TRBV7-2 and TRBJ2-3; 9 nucleotides match TRBD1. CDR1 SGHTA and CDR2 FQGNSA come from the germline V gene. CDR3 size: 14 residues. V was clipped by 4 bases and J by 3 bases; unmatched bases: 2. The CDR3 DNA sequence: TGTGCCAGCAGCTGGACAGGGGAAACAGATACGCAGTATTTT. Amino acid sequence: CASSWTGETDTQYF.

The chain has TRBV7-9 and TRBJ2-3, with 7 bases fitting TRBD1. This CDR3 has 17 residues. From germline, CDR1 is SEHNR and CDR2 FQNEAQ (reference sequence). V gave up 4 bases and J gave up 5 bases; unmatched junction bases: 15. CDR3 region: CASSSNVRTGGRDTQYF. CDR3 coding DNA: TGTGCCAGCAGCTCGAATGTCCGGACAGGTGGGAGAGATACGCAGTATTTT.

A few counts support this clonotype. The J gene is TRBJ2-1, the V gene TRBV5-1, with 7 bases that match TRBD1. CDR1 is SGHRS, CDR2 YFSETQ, per germline. V lost 0 bases, J lost 0 bases, and 9 bases stayed unmatched. The length of the CDR3 is 18 residues. For the CDR3, the DNA is TGCGCCAGCAGCTTGGCCGAAGGGGGCCTGAGCTCCTACAATGAGCAGTTCTTC. Amino acid sequence: CASSLAEGGLSSYNEQFF.

The rearrangement joins TRBV5-5 to TRBJ2-2; D is uncertain. This CDR3 region has 13 residues. Per germline, CDR1 SGHKS and CDR2 YYEKEE (reference sequence). Trimming removed 6 bases from V and 5 bases from J, with 11 bases in between. Here the CDR3 reads CASTLRGTGELFF. As DNA, the CDR3 is TGTGCCAGCACCCTCCGAGGAACCGGGGAGCTGTTTTTT.

This clonotype was recorded a few times. The chain employs TRBV6-2 or TRBV6-3 and TRBJ2-5; a possible D gene is TRBD1 (6 bases). Trimming took 6 bases from V and 5 from J, leaving 22 bases between them. This CDR3 has 16 residues. Germline values: CDR1 MNHEY, CDR2 SVGEGT. The CDR3 loop reads CASRPPGQRVGETQYF. The DNA for the CDR3 is TGTGCCAGCAGACCTCCCGGACAGCGTGTGGGTGAGACCCAGTACTTC.

This clonotype came up many times. The chain uses TRBV10-3 and TRBJ2-1; TRBD2 matches at 8 bases. CDR3 length: 20 residues. The trim removed 4 bases at V and 2 bases at J, leaving 19 bases unmatched. The germline gives CDR1 ENHRY, CDR2 SYGVKD. The CDR3 region is CAISGGPGPQRGSTYNEQFF. Here the CDR3 DNA reads TGTGCCATCAGTGGAGGTCCGGGACCGCAGCGGGGGAGCACCTACAATGAGCAGTTCTTC.

This clonotype was observed at least ten times. The chain couples TRBV12-3 or TRBV12-4 to TRBJ2-5; no reliable D call. The CDR3 length is 14 residues. Trimming stripped 3 bases from V and 2 bases from J, with 10 bases between. CDR3 in amino acids: CASSFLGKQETQYF. DNA of the CDR3: TGTGCCAGCAGTTTTTTGGGCAAGCAAGAGACCCAGTACTTC.

This clonotype has more than one count but fewer than ten. This rearrangement joins TRBV7-2 to TRBJ1-2; 8 nucleotides align to TRBD1. CDR1 and CDR2 (germline): SGHTA, FQGNSA. J gave up 8 bases and V 5 bases, and 7 bases lay outside the gene matches. The CDR3 covers 13 residues. CDR3 sequence reads: CASSRDRGGGYTF. DNA of the CDR3: TGTGCCAGCAGCCGAGACAGGGGTGGGGGCTACACCTTC.

This clonotype has a handful of counts. The chain joins TRBV11-2 to TRBJ1-4; 7 positions match TRBD1. The CDR3 has 16 amino acids. The ends lost 0 bases at V and 4 bases at J; junction bases unmatched: 5. Per the germline V gene, CDR1 is SGHAT and CDR2 is FQNNGV. The CDR3 region is CASSLDRGQINEKLFF. CDR3 DNA sequence: TGTGCCAGCAGCTTAGATCGGGGACAGATTAATGAAAAACTGTTTTTT.

This clonotype has a handful of counts. The CDR3 region is CASSLARGFIETQYF. For the CDR3, the DNA is TGTGCCAGCAGTTTGGCCAGGGGTTTCATAGAGACCCAGTACTTC. The chain joins TRBV27 to TRBJ2-5, with a possible D match to TRBD1 (6 bases). V was pared by 3 bases and J by 4 bases, with 15 bases between. The CDR3 extends over 15 amino acids. Germline V gene lookup returns CDR1 MNHEY and CDR2 SMNVEV (reference sequence).

This clonotype appeared a few times. This chain uses TRBV5-1 with TRBJ1-2; 8 bases agree with TRBD1. The germline V gene has CDR1 SGHRS and CDR2 YFSETQ. The CDR3 length is 16 residues. V lost 3 bases, J lost 6 bases, and 13 bases stayed unmatched. CDR3 in DNA: TGCGCCAGCAGCTCCATCCAGGGGGCTCGGGGTGATGGCTACACCTTC. This gives the protein CASSSIQGARGDGYTF.

This clonotype was detected many times. The chain links TRBV12-3 or TRBV12-4 to TRBJ2-4; D perhaps matches TRBD2 (5 bases). V shed 3 bases and J shed 0 bases, with 9 bases lying between them. This CDR3 is 15 amino acids long. The CDR3 reads CASSFRGLAKNIQYF. The DNA for the CDR3 is TGTGCCAGCAGTTTCCGGGGTCTAGCCAAAAACATTCAGTACTTC.

This clonotype appeared a few times. The chain is built from TRBV4-3 and TRBJ1-1; D might be TRBD1 (6 bases). Trimming cost V 4 bases and J 5 bases, with 17 bases left between them. Germline CDR1 is LGHNA and CDR2 is YSLEER. The CDR3 length is 15 residues. DNA of the CDR3: TGCGCCAGCAGCCCCAAGGCACAGGGCGGAACTGAAGCTTTCTTT. Protein product: CASSPKAQGGTEAFF.

This chain uses TRBV6-1 with TRBJ1-1; 9 positions agree with TRBD1. CDR1 and CDR2 (germline): MNHNS, SASEGT. Trimming at V came to 8 bases and at J to 6 bases, leaving 10 bases not matched to a gene. The CDR3 length is 14 residues. The CDR3 bases are TGTGCCAGCTGTCGGACAGGGGTTGTCGCTGAAGCTTTCTTT. This translates into CASCRTGVVAEAFF.

This clonotype was found many times. The rearrangement joins TRBV7-6 to TRBJ1-2; TRBD1 matches 10 bases. CDR1 is SGHVS, CDR2 FNYEAQ, per germline. Trimming cost V 1 base and J 6 bases; bases outside gene matches: 2. This CDR3 has 14 amino acids. Written as DNA, the CDR3 is TGTGCCAGCAGCTTAGGGACAGGGGGAAATGGCTACACCTTC. Amino acids: CASSLGTGGNGYTF. The full variable domain, in which reference TRBV7-6 and TRBJ1-2 provide the parts outside the CDR3, is GAGVSQSPRYKVTKRGQDVALRCDPISGHVSLYWYRQALGQGPEFLTYFNYEAQQDKSGLPNDRFSAERPEGSISTLTIQRTEQRDSAMYRCASSLGTGGNGYTFGSGTRLTVV.

This clonotype has at least ten counts. J is TRBJ2-3 and V is TRBV4-3, with TRBD2 matching over 11 bases. This CDR3 contains 18 residues. Trimming at V came to 5 bases and at J to 4 bases, leaving 14 bases not matched to a gene. Germline V gives CDR1 LGHNA, CDR2 YSLEER. CDR3 in amino acids: CASSASNVLAGVADTQYF. The CDR3 region has the DNA TGCGCCAGCAGCGCAAGTAATGTACTAGCGGGAGTAGCAGATACGCAGTATTTT.

This clonotype was detected a few times. The chain has TRBV7-6 and TRBJ2-2; D gene ambiguous. Germline V lookup: CDR1 SGHVS, CDR2 FNYEAQ. The CDR3 has 16 residues. The V gene lost 0 bases and the J gene lost 5 bases, with 13 bases spanning the gap. This chain's CDR3 is CASSLALGGATGELFF. The CDR3 DNA is TGTGCCAGCAGCTTAGCGCTGGGCGGTGCGACCGGGGAGCTGTTTTTT. The full variable domain, in which reference TRBV7-6 and TRBJ2-2 provide the parts outside the CDR3, is GAGVSQSPRYKVTKRGQDVALRCDPISGHVSLYWYRQALGQGPEFLTYFNYEAQQDKSGLPNDRFSAERPEGSISTLTIQRTEQRDSAMYRCASSLALGGATGELFFGEGSRLTVL.

The chain has TRBV6-1 and TRBJ2-7; D ambiguous. Trimming shortened V by 0 bases and J by 4 bases, and 16 bases separated the two germline ends. There are 16 residues in the CDR3. Germline V gene data show CDR1 as MNHNS and CDR2 as SASEGT. The CDR3 nucleotides are TGTGCCAGCAGTGAAGCGGGAAGAAAGTGGAAATACGAGCAGTACTTC. This encodes CASSEAGRKWKYEQYF.

This clonotype was observed a handful of times. The rearrangement uses TRBV3-1 and TRBJ2-7, with D uncertain. V dropped 6 bases and J dropped 4 bases, with 7 bases sitting between them. CDR1 LGHDT and CDR2 YNNKEL come from the germline V gene (reference sequence). This CDR3 contains 11 residues. The DNA for the CDR3 is TGTGCCAGCAGGGACCTTTACGAGCAGTACTTC. Translated, it gives CASRDLYEQYF.

The rearrangement uses TRBV10-3 and TRBJ1-1; D might be TRBD1 (5 bases). V was cut by 10 bases and J by 4 bases, with 19 bases left in between. This CDR3 spans 14 amino acids. The germline CDR1 and CDR2 sequences are ENHRY and SYGVKD. The CDR3 sequence: CATRGGVELTEAFF. CDR3 DNA sequence: TGTGCCACCCGTGGGGGAGTGGAGCTCACTGAAGCTTTCTTT.

This rearrangement joins TRBV20-1 to TRBJ2-5; the D is unclear. V shed 3 bases and J shed 2 bases, with 10 bases lying between them. The germline V gene has CDR1 DFQATT and CDR2 SNEGSKA (reference sequence). The CDR3 spans 13 residues. The CDR3: CSASIATQETQYF. CDR3 bases: TGCAGTGCTAGTATAGCCACACAAGAGACCCAGTACTTC.

This clonotype was picked up a small number of times. The chain couples TRBV7-3 to TRBJ2-1; 13 nucleotides align to TRBD2. V dropped 5 bases and J dropped 9; count of bases not matched to a gene: 7. This CDR3 has 15 amino acids. Germline V gene data show CDR1 as SGHTA and CDR2 as FQGTGA. CDR3: CASSAGLAGEGEQFF. Here the CDR3 DNA reads TGTGCCAGCAGCGCTGGACTAGCGGGAGAGGGTGAGCAGTTCTTC.